One and the same sample provided the 21 T cell receptor beta chains below, sequenced in a study of blood T cell repertoires in COVID-19. Profiling relied on immunoSEQ multiplex PCR, and the TCRdb table lists in-frame clones only, not all of them. The repertoire holds tens of thousands of clones, with roughly 76% as singletons. The sequenced material came from peripheral blood. These receptors all stem from an elderly woman with active or convalescent COVID-19.

The genes are TRBV30 and TRBJ1-2, with D uncertain. The V end was cut by 0 bases, the J end by 4 bases, with 6 bases between. This CDR3 region has 12 residues. Germline V gives CDR1 GTSNPN, CDR2 SVGIG (reference sequence). Here the CDR3 DNA reads TGTGCCTGGAGTGTAGGCGGCTATGGCTACACCTTC. Translated, it gives CAWSVGGYGYTF.

The genes are TRBV6-2 or TRBV6-3 and TRBJ1-2; D remains ambiguous. Trimming took off 4 bases at V and 4 bases at J, with 7 bases between the two ends. Germline V lookup: CDR1 MNHEY, CDR2 SVGEGT. The CDR3 is made up of 12 amino acids. This CDR3 is CASSSGVYGYTF. The CDR3 coding sequence is TGTGCCAGCAGTTCGGGAGTCTATGGCTACACCTTC.

This chain connects TRBV10-1 to TRBJ2-1; 8 bases align to TRBD2. V was clipped by 0 bases and J by 5 bases; unmatched bases: 9. Germline assignment: CDR1 WNHNN and CDR2 SYGVQD (reference sequence). This CDR3 has 17 amino acids. The CDR3: CASSESNPQREHNEQFF. The CDR3 bases are TGCGCCAGCAGTGAGTCGAATCCCCAGCGGGAGCACAATGAGCAGTTCTTC.

The chain has TRBV19 and TRBJ1-1; 9 bases map to TRBD1. The trim removed 9 bases at V and 3 bases at J, leaving 14 bases unmatched. The CDR3 sequence is 16 residues long. Germline lookup yields CDR1 LNHDA and CDR2 SQIVND (reference sequence). CDR3 nucleotides: TGTGCCAGCCTACGGGACAGGGAAGCGGGGTACACTGAAGCTTTCTTT. Protein: CASLRDREAGYTEAFF.

In this sample, this clone turned up once. The chain uses TRBV7-9 and TRBJ2-5; D remains unclear. CDR1 and CDR2 from the germline V gene are SEHNR and FQNEAQ (reference sequence). The ends were cut back, 3 bases at V and 5 bases at J, with 4 bases in the middle. The CDR3 spans 11 residues. The CDR3 DNA reads as TGTGCCAGCAGCTTTCGGGAGACCCAGTACTTC. Its translation is CASSFRETQYF.

V gene TRBV6-2 or TRBV6-3 combines with J gene TRBJ2-1, with 7 bases aligning to TRBD2. CDR1 is MNHEY, CDR2 SVGEGT, per germline. V dropped 2 bases and J dropped 16; count of bases not matched to a gene: 8. This CDR3 is 12 amino acids long. This CDR3 reads CASSYGLGSEFF. The CDR3 nucleotides are TGTGCCAGCAGTTACGGACTAGGGAGCGAATTCTTC.

This chain joins TRBV18 and TRBJ2-3; 11 bases match TRBD2. In germline, CDR1 is KGHSH, CDR2 LQKENI. The ends lost 6 bases at V and 0 bases at J; junction bases unmatched: 5. CDR3 length equals 16 residues. The CDR3 spells CASSLTSGASTDTQYF. CDR3 nucleotide sequence: TGTGCCAGCTCGCTGACTAGCGGGGCTAGCACAGATACGCAGTATTTT.

The genes are TRBV6-1 and TRBJ2-3; 7 bases are a match to TRBD1. Germline-derived CDR1 and CDR2 are MNHNS and SASEGT. This CDR3 contains 15 residues. V trimming: 2 bases; J trimming: 1 base; junction bases outside the gene matches: 3. CDR3 amino acids: CASSELTGGTDTQYF. CDR3 DNA: TGTGCCAGCAGTGAATTAACAGGGGGCACAGATACGCAGTATTTT.

V is TRBV3-1 (or the pseudogene TRBV3-2) and J is TRBJ2-5; 12 bases are shared with TRBD2. Germline V gives CDR1 LGHDT, CDR2 YNNKEL (reference sequence). The CDR3 sequence is 15 residues long. V shed 6 bases and J 4 bases; nucleotides not matched to a gene: 6. The CDR3: CASSAGLAGRETQYF. The CDR3 nucleotides read TGTGCCAGCAGTGCTGGACTAGCGGGGCGAGAGACCCAGTACTTC.

The table lists this clone with a count of one. This chain links TRBV18 with TRBJ2-3; 8 nucleotides agree with TRBD2. Germline V gene data show CDR1 as KGHSH and CDR2 as LQKENI. This CDR3 contains 16 residues. V lost 0 bases to trimming and J lost 2 bases; unmatched junction nucleotides: 4. The CDR3 region is CASSPPGLGYTDTQYF. For the CDR3, the DNA is TGTGCCAGCTCACCACCGGGACTAGGATACACAGATACGCAGTATTTT.

The sample holds a few counts of this clone. V and J are TRBV4-3 and TRBJ1-2, with TRBD1 matching 7 bases. The germline V gene encodes CDR1 LGHNA and CDR2 YSLEER. The V gene end was trimmed by 1 base and the J gene end by 8 bases; junction bases not matched to a gene: 10. The CDR3 contains 15 residues. CDR3 sequence (DNA): TGCGCCAGCAGCCAAGGCATTACAGGGGATGGGGGCTACACCTTC. Protein sequence: CASSQGITGDGGYTF.

The genes are TRBV19 and TRBJ1-1; TRBD1 agrees at 8 bases. The CDR3 runs to 14 residues. CDR1 is LNHDA, CDR2 SQIVND, per germline (reference sequence). Trimming at V came to 11 bases and at J to 6 bases, leaving 14 bases not matched to a gene. CDR3 nucleotides: TGTGCCTGCCAGGGGGCCATCCATCCGGCTGAAGCTTTCTTT. This translates into CACQGAIHPAEAFF.

This sequence joins TRBV23-1 and TRBJ1-1, with D possibly TRBD1 on 6 matching bases. TRBV23-1 carries the ORF label, with uncertain function. V shed 8 bases and J shed 4 bases, with 11 bases lying between them. The CDR3 length is 12 residues. CDR3 region: CASGWGRTEAFF. The DNA of the CDR3 is TGCGCCAGCGGTTGGGGGCGCACTGAAGCTTTCTTT.

This chain joins TRBV6-2 or TRBV6-3 and TRBJ1-5; perhaps TRBD1 as D (5 bases). The CDR3 is 14 amino acids. V lost 3 bases to trimming and J lost 6 bases, with 12 bases between them. Germline lookup yields CDR1 MNHEY and CDR2 SVGEGT. Written as DNA, the CDR3 is TGTGCCAGCAGTTATGGGCAGGGTGGTCAGCCCCAGCATTTT. Residues: CASSYGQGGQPQHF.

This clone was observed once. V and J are TRBV5-1 and TRBJ1-1, with D possibly matching TRBD1 (6 bases). The V gene lost 3 bases and the J gene lost 4 bases, with 16 bases spanning the gap. In germline, CDR1 is SGHRS, CDR2 YFSETQ. The CDR3 totals 15 residues. CDR3 in DNA: TGCGCCAGCAGCTCCGGGGCGGGGGGCTCCACTGAAGCTTTCTTT. Translation gives CASSSGAGGSTEAFF. The full variable domain, its missing parts supplied by reference TRBV5-1 and TRBJ1-1, is KAGVTQTPRYLIKTRGQQVTLSCSPISGHRSVSWYQQTPGQGLQFLFEYFSETQRNKGNFPGRFSGRQFSNSRSEMNVSTLELGDSALYLCASSSGAGGSTEAFFGQGTRLTVV.

The rearrangement links TRBV9 to TRBJ1-5; D gene unclear. The CDR3 extends over 14 amino acids. The V end lost 0 bases, the J end lost 6 bases, and 10 bases lay between the germline ends. Germline V lookup: CDR1 SGDLS, CDR2 YYNGEE. As DNA, the CDR3 is TGTGCCAGCAGCGTAGCGGAGGTTTTTCAGCCCCAGCATTTT. It codes for CASSVAEVFQPQHF.

The rearrangement links TRBV3-1 (or the pseudogene TRBV3-2) to TRBJ2-1, with TRBD1 matching 7 bases. CDR1 is LGHDT, CDR2 YNNKEL, per germline (reference sequence). With V trimmed by 4 bases and J by 7 bases, 10 bases remained unmatched. The CDR3 consists of 15 residues. CDR3 protein: CASSRGQVSTNEQFF. DNA of the CDR3: TGTGCCAGCAGCCGAGGACAGGTATCTACGAATGAGCAGTTCTTC.

The table lists this clone with a count of one. This chain joins TRBV6-2 or TRBV6-3 and TRBJ2-5; 13 nucleotides align to TRBD2. Germline assignment: CDR1 MNHEY and CDR2 SVGEGT. The CDR3 runs 16 residues. With V trimmed by 2 bases and J by 5 bases, 5 bases remained unmatched. The CDR3 loop is CASSYGTSGDWETQYF. Here the CDR3 DNA reads TGTGCCAGCAGTTACGGGACTAGCGGGGATTGGGAGACCCAGTACTTC.

This clone has only one observation. The gene calls are TRBV7-2 and TRBJ1-2; D gene unclear. The V gene lost 1 base and the J gene lost 4 bases, with 4 bases spanning the gap. The CDR3 has 12 amino acids. Germline assignment: CDR1 SGHTA and CDR2 FQGNSA. The CDR3 DNA sequence: TGTGCCAGCAGCTTAGATATCTATGGCTACACCTTC. It yields the protein CASSLDIYGYTF. The entire variable domain, with the rest obtained from reference TRBV7-2 and TRBJ1-2, is as follows: GAGVSQSPSNKVTEKGKDVELRCDPISGHTALYWYRQSLGQGLEFLIYFQGNSAPDKSGLPSDRFSAERTGGSVSTLTIQRTQQEDSAVYLCASSLDIYGYTFGSGTRLTVV.

The CDR3 DNA is TGTGCCAGCTCACCCGGGAGGGGGGATTACAATGAGCAGTTCTTC. Translating it yields CASSPGRGDYNEQFF. The chain recombines TRBV18 with TRBJ2-1; 8 positions match TRBD2. This CDR3 comprises 15 residues. V dropped 3 bases and J dropped 4; count of bases not matched to a gene: 5. The V gene's germline CDR1 is KGHSH and CDR2 LQKENI. The full variable domain, completed using reference TRBV18 and TRBJ2-1, is NAGVMQNPRHLVRRRGQEARLRCSPMKGHSHVYWYRQLPEEGLKFMVYLQKENIIDESGMPKERFSAEFPKEGPSILRIQQVVRGDSAAYFCASSPGRGDYNEQFFGPGTRLTVL.

Of note for this clone: The junction departs from the called germline gene at one end, perhaps through a read error. The chain couples TRBV19 to TRBJ2-1, with TRBD1 identical over 9 bases. In germline, CDR1 is LNHDA, CDR2 SQIVND (reference sequence). This CDR3 is built from 13 residues. CDR3 nucleotides: TGTGCCAGTGCCAGTAGTATGGGACAGGGTACGGTCTTC. This gives the protein CASASSMGQGTVF.